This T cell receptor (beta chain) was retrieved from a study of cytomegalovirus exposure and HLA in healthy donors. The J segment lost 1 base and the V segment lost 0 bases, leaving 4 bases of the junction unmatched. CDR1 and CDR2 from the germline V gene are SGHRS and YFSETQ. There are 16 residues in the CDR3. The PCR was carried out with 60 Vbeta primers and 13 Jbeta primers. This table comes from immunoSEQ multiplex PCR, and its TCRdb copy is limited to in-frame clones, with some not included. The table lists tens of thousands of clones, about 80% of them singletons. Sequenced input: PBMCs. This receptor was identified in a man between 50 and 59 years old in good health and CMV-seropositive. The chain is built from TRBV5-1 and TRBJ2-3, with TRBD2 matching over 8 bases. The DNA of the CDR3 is TGCGCCAGCAGCTTGGGGACTAGCCGACGCACAGATACGCAGTATTTT. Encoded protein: CASSLGTSRRTDTQYF.